A single sample is the source of the 25 T cell receptor beta chains below, sequenced in a study of cytomegalovirus exposure and HLA in healthy donors (dated 2017 in TCRdb). To prepare the library, the immunoSEQ multiplex PCR assay was applied. For the multiplex PCR, a mixture combining 60 forward primers for TCR Vbeta segments and 13 reverse primers for TCR Jbeta segments was used. TCRdb mirrors the immuneACCESS table, restricted to in-frame sequences. Some clones are absent from its copies; in checked studies, under half trace to an unresolved V gene, and the reason for the others is unknown. Present in this sample are 90,000 to 120,000 clones, around 77% of which were seen just once. The ten largest make up 2% to 3% of the sample. The sequenced material came from PBMCs. These receptors originate from a young man in good health and CMV-seronegative.

Note on this clone: Other DNA variants within this sample encode the same CDR3. The chain is built from TRBV19 and TRBJ2-7, with 10 bases matching TRBD1. V was pared by 4 bases and J by 5 bases, with 5 bases of the junction left unmatched. This CDR3 spans 14 amino acids. CDR1 is LNHDA and CDR2 is SQIVND in the germline V gene (reference sequence). As DNA, the CDR3 is TGTGCCAGTAGTAGCAGACAGGGGGCTAACGAGCAGTACTTC. Amino acid sequence: CASSSRQGANEQYF.

This clone was observed a few times. The chain carries TRBV6-5 and TRBJ1-4, with unresolved D. V gave up 2 bases and J gave up 0 bases, with 7 bases separating them. The CDR3 consists of 15 residues. Per germline, CDR1 MNHEY and CDR2 SVGAGI. The CDR3 loop reads CASSYGPATNEKLFF. Written as DNA, the CDR3 is TGTGCCAGCAGTTACGGGCCAGCAACTAATGAAAAACTGTTTTTT.

The table lists this clone with a count of one. The chain combines TRBV5-1 with TRBJ2-2; a possible D gene is TRBD1 (6 bases). CDR1 and CDR2 (germline): SGHRS, YFSETQ. The CDR3 is made up of 18 amino acids. V lost 0 bases to trimming and J lost 6 bases, with 21 bases between them. The CDR3, as DNA: TGCGCCAGCAGCTTGGAGGGCAGGGGTTTAGTTGCGCCCGGGGAGCTGTTTTTT. The encoded protein is CASSLEGRGLVAPGELFF.

The sample holds a few counts of this clone. The chain is built from TRBV5-6 and TRBJ1-2, with D possibly matching TRBD1 (5 bases). The CDR3 contains 14 residues. CDR1 and CDR2 (germline): SGHDT, YYEEEE. Trimming stripped 4 bases from V and 7 bases from J, with 17 bases between. CDR3 protein: CASSRISGGTGYTF. Written as DNA, the CDR3 is TGTGCCAGCAGCCGTATCTCCGGGGGGACTGGCTACACCTTC. The whole variable domain, filled in from reference TRBV5-6 and TRBJ1-2, reads DAGVTQSPTHLIKTRGQQVTLRCSPKSGHDTVSWYQQALGQGPQFIFQYYEEEERQRGNFPDRFSGHQFPNYSSELNVNALLLGDSALYLCASSRISGGTGYTFGSGTRLTVV.

The chain combines TRBV2 with TRBJ1-5; D might be TRBD1 (6 bases). Germline V gene lookup returns CDR1 SNHLY and CDR2 FYNNEI. V lost 0 bases and J 2 bases, leaving 11 bases between the germline ends. The CDR3 runs to 16 residues. The CDR3 DNA reads as TGTGCCAGCAGTGAAGCTACCAACAGGGGCAATCAGCCCCAGCATTTT. Translation: CASSEATNRGNQPQHF. Supplemented by reference TRBV2 and TRBJ1-5, the full variable domain reads EPEVTQTPSHQVTQMGQEVILRCVPISNHLYFYWYRQILGQKVEFLVSFYNNEISEKSEIFDDQFSVERPDGSNFTLKIRSTKLEDSAMYFCASSEATNRGNQPQHFGDGTRLSIL.

This clone occurred many times. The CDR3 nucleotides are TGTGCCAGCAGCTTGGGGCCCGCTGTAAACACTGAAGCTTTCTTT. This translates into CASSLGPAVNTEAFF. The V gene is TRBV5-4, the J gene TRBJ1-1; D unclear. The germline V and J ends were trimmed by 0 bases and 2 bases, with 11 bases remaining between them. Per germline, CDR1 SGHNT and CDR2 YYREEE (reference sequence). This CDR3 region has 15 residues.

This chain uses TRBV25-1 with TRBJ1-4; maybe TRBD1 (5 bases). In germline, CDR1 is MGHDK, CDR2 SYGVNS. V gave up 8 bases and J gave up 4 bases, with 14 bases separating them. This CDR3 region has 14 residues. CDR3 DNA sequence: TGTGCCAGCGCCTGGGCAGGGATTAATGAAAAACTGTTTTTT. Translated: CASAWAGINEKLFF.

This chain links TRBV10-3 with TRBJ1-2, with D maybe TRBD1 (6 bases). The CDR3 contains 14 residues. Germline V lookup: CDR1 ENHRY, CDR2 SYGVKD. With 6 bases removed from V and 4 bases from J, the gap between germline ends came to 15 bases. CDR3 sequence: CAIRQGLGVYGYTF. The CDR3 nucleotides read TGTGCCATCAGACAGGGACTAGGGGTCTATGGCTACACCTTC.

The chain couples TRBV9 to TRBJ1-2; 7 bases align to TRBD1. This CDR3 contains 13 residues. V was clipped by 4 bases and J by 5 bases; unmatched bases: 5. Germline V gene data show CDR1 as SGDLS and CDR2 as YYNGEE. CDR3 nucleotide sequence: TGTGCCAGCAGCTTTCAGGGGGAGTATGGCTACACCTTC. It encodes CASSFQGEYGYTF.

This clone appeared once. The V and J genes are TRBV4-3 and TRBJ2-3; D call uncertain. The CDR3 contains 16 residues. Germline assignment: CDR1 LGHNA and CDR2 YSLEER. Trimming took 0 bases from V and 4 from J, leaving 14 bases between them. The CDR3 region has the DNA TGCGCCAGCAGCCAAGATTACGCTCCTAGACCAGATACGCAGTATTTT. Translating it yields CASSQDYAPRPDTQYF.

The V and J genes are TRBV27 and TRBJ1-1, with 8 nucleotides matching TRBD1. Germline V lookup: CDR1 MNHEY, CDR2 SMNVEV (reference sequence). V lost 6 bases and J lost 4; bases outside the gene matches: 19. CDR3 length: 18 residues. This chain's CDR3 is CASSLSRRQGARGTEAFF. The CDR3 DNA reads TGTGCCAGCAGCCTTAGCCGACGTCAGGGGGCGCGTGGCACTGAAGCTTTCTTT.

The chain employs TRBV7-8 and TRBJ2-7; 7 nucleotides match TRBD1. Germline loops: CDR1 SGHVS, CDR2 FQNEAQ. Trimming removed 3 bases from V and 0 bases from J; junction bases left unmatched: 5. This CDR3 has 15 residues. The CDR3 sequence: CASSLDRRLSYEQYF. The CDR3 nucleotides read TGTGCCAGCAGCTTGGACAGGCGCCTCTCCTACGAGCAGTACTTC.

This chain uses TRBV7-9 with TRBJ1-5, with TRBD1 as a possible D gene (6 bases). Between the trimmed V and J ends, which lost 5 bases and 4 bases, there was a span of 15 bases. CDR1 and CDR2 (germline): SEHNR, FQNEAQ (reference sequence). CDR3 length equals 15 residues. The CDR3 reads CASSPGAGDNQPQHF. As DNA, the CDR3 is TGTGCCAGCAGCCCCGGGGCAGGGGATAATCAGCCCCAGCATTTT.

This chain connects TRBV7-6 to TRBJ1-1; 9 nucleotides match TRBD1. V shed 4 bases, J shed 10 bases, and the junction held 1 base outside the gene matches. Germline V gene sequence: CDR1 SGHVS, CDR2 FNYEAQ. The CDR3 runs 11 residues. This chain's CDR3 is CASSSGQGAFF. The CDR3 nucleotides are TGTGCCAGCAGCTCGGGACAGGGAGCTTTCTTT.

The rearrangement joins TRBV5-1 to TRBJ2-7; 9 nucleotides match TRBD1. CDR1 and CDR2 (germline): SGHRS, YFSETQ. J was trimmed by 7 bases and V by 6 bases; bases with no gene match: 14. The CDR3 has 15 amino acids. CDR3 nucleotides: TGCGCCAGCAAACCGGCCGGGACAGGGACATGGGAGCAGTACTTC. Translated, it gives CASKPAGTGTWEQYF. The complete variable domain, with remaining parts taken from reference TRBV5-1 and TRBJ2-7, reads KAGVTQTPRYLIKTRGQQVTLSCSPISGHRSVSWYQQTPGQGLQFLFEYFSETQRNKGNFPGRFSGRQFSNSRSEMNVSTLELGDSALYLCASKPAGTGTWEQYFGPGTRLTVT.

This chain connects TRBV19 to TRBJ1-3, with D perhaps matching TRBD1 (5 bases). The CDR3 covers 14 residues. V lost 5 bases and J lost 3, with 11 bases in between. Germline V gene sequence: CDR1 LNHDA, CDR2 SQIVND (reference sequence). The CDR3 spells CASSQGVIGNTIYF. CDR3 coding DNA: TGTGCCAGTAGTCAGGGTGTCATTGGAAACACCATATATTTT.

V gene TRBV28 combines with J gene TRBJ2-7; 7 nucleotides agree with TRBD1. CDR3 length: 17 amino acids. V was clipped by 5 bases and J by 3 bases; unmatched bases: 16. The germline V gene has CDR1 MDHEN and CDR2 SYDVKM. The CDR3 DNA reads TGTGCCAGCAGTCCATACCCACGACAGGGAAAAGGCTACGAGCAGTACTTC. Encoded protein: CASSPYPRQGKGYEQYF. Drawing the rest from reference TRBV28 and TRBJ2-7, the complete variable domain is DVKVTQSSRYLVKRTGEKVFLECVQDMDHENMFWYRQDPGLGLRLIYFSYDVKMKEKGDIPEGYSVSREKKERFSLILESASTNQTSMYLCASSPYPRQGKGYEQYFGPGTRLTVT.

The chain has TRBV18 and TRBJ2-5; a possible D gene is TRBD2 (6 bases). Germline assignment: CDR1 KGHSH and CDR2 LQKENI. The CDR3 runs 14 residues. Trimming removed 4 bases from V and 1 base from J, with 10 bases in between. The CDR3 protein is CASSLGTSQETQYF. For the CDR3, the DNA is TGTGCCAGCTCACTGGGGACTTCCCAAGAGACCCAGTACTTC. The full variable domain, rest sourced from reference TRBV18 and TRBJ2-5, is NAGVMQNPRHLVRRRGQEARLRCSPMKGHSHVYWYRQLPEEGLKFMVYLQKENIIDESGMPKERFSAEFPKEGPSILRIQQVVRGDSAAYFCASSLGTSQETQYFGPGTRLLVL.

The J gene is TRBJ2-3, the V gene TRBV7-6; TRBD2 matches at 7 bases. The CDR3 runs to 16 residues. The ends lost 2 bases at V and 0 bases at J; junction bases unmatched: 5. Per the germline V gene, CDR1 is SGHVS and CDR2 is FNYEAQ. For the CDR3, the DNA is TGTGCCAGCAGCTTAAGTCCTAGCGGCAGCACAGATACGCAGTATTTT. Translating gives CASSLSPSGSTDTQYF.

The rearrangement links TRBV29-1 to TRBJ2-1, with a tentative D call TRBD2 (7 bases). Germline V lookup: CDR1 SQVTM, CDR2 ANQGSEA. The CDR3 has 14 residues. V was shortened by 8 bases and J by 7 bases, with 21 bases between the two germline ends. The CDR3 spells CSSQSSRGGNEQFF. For the CDR3, the DNA is TGCAGCTCTCAAAGTTCGAGGGGGGGAAATGAGCAGTTCTTC.

The V and J genes are TRBV10-3 and TRBJ2-7, with 11 positions matching TRBD2. The CDR3 covers 15 residues. CDR1 is ENHRY, CDR2 SYGVKD, per germline. Germline trimming cut 4 bases from V and 7 bases from J; bases unmatched to any gene: 9. The CDR3 nucleotides read TGTGCCATCAGTGGGCTTTCTAGCGGGGGGAGGGAGCAGTACTTC. Translation: CAISGLSSGGREQYF.

The J gene is TRBJ2-3, the V gene TRBV7-2; TRBD2 agrees at 7 bases. CDR3 length equals 12 residues. The trim removed 5 bases at V and 10 bases at J, leaving 6 bases unmatched. The germline V gene encodes CDR1 SGHTA and CDR2 FQGNSA. CDR3 residues: CASSPQRDSQYF. CDR3 in DNA: TGTGCCAGCAGCCCCCAGCGGGACTCGCAGTATTTT.

CDR3 region: CASRQGGNTEAFF. In DNA, the CDR3 is TGTGCCAGCAGACAGGGGGGAAACACTGAAGCTTTCTTT. This chain uses TRBV6-4 with TRBJ1-1; 8 bases are shared with TRBD1. The CDR3 covers 13 residues. The germline gives CDR1 MRHNA, CDR2 SNTAGT. Unmatched junction bases numbered 2, after V lost 6 bases and J lost 2 bases.

The chain employs TRBV4-3 and TRBJ2-1; 8 positions match TRBD2. Trimming took 2 bases from V and 9 from J; bases not matched to a gene: 9. Germline V CDR1 and CDR2: LGHNA, YSLEER. The CDR3 runs 15 residues. As DNA, the CDR3 is TGCGCCAGCAGCCAATCTATCGGGACTAGGGGTGAGCAGTTCTTC. Translating gives CASSQSIGTRGEQFF.

The V gene is TRBV5-1, the J gene TRBJ2-5, with D tentatively TRBD2 (5 bases). CDR3 length: 14 residues. Germline V gene sequence: CDR1 SGHRS, CDR2 YFSETQ. V lost 4 bases, J lost 1 base, and 11 bases lay in between. The CDR3 sequence: CASSPGNSQETQYF. The CDR3 DNA is TGCGCCAGCAGCCCGGGGAACAGCCAAGAGACCCAGTACTTC. The entire variable domain, with the rest obtained from reference TRBV5-1 and TRBJ2-5, is as follows: KAGVTQTPRYLIKTRGQQVTLSCSPISGHRSVSWYQQTPGQGLQFLFEYFSETQRNKGNFPGRFSGRQFSNSRSEMNVSTLELGDSALYLCASSPGNSQETQYFGPGTRLLVL.